The source of this T cell receptor (beta chain) is a study of vaccination and CD4 T cells after COVID-19. The Oncomine TCR Beta short-read assay was applied to DNA of cultured CD4+ T cells. In TCRdb, the PCR reads were re-called with MiXCR into one record per CDR3 protein. This table holds 10,000 or so distinct CDR3 sequences, 50% found once. Concerning this clonotype: Its antigen remains unidentified.

As for treatment: approximately 10-day PBMC culture with coronavirus spike peptide pools or control peptides (ViraFEST assay). This CDR3 is built from 13 residues. The J segment lost 10 bases and the V segment lost 10 bases, leaving 9 bases of the junction unmatched. The germline V gene encodes CDR1 LNHDA and CDR2 SQIVND (reference sequence). Input material: CD4+ T cells from blood, cultured in vitro. The J gene is TRBJ1-6, the V gene TRBV19; 8 nucleotides line up with TRBD1. This clonotype was sampled from a human donor who had recovered from COVID-19. CDR3 coding DNA: TGTGCCACCAAAAGCAGGGACAGGTCACCCCTCCACTTT. Protein: CATKSRDRSPLHF. The full variable domain, rest sourced from reference TRBV19 and TRBJ1-6, is DGGITQSPKYLFRKEGQNVTLSCEQNLNHDAMYWYRQDPGQGLRLIYYSQIVNDFQKGDIAEGYSVSREKKESFPLTVTSAQKNPTAFYLCATKSRDRSPLHFGNGTRLTVT.